Below, one TCR beta chain is given with its context. The repertoire was sequenced with immunoSEQ multiplex PCR; TCRdb's copy has only in-frame clones and lacks some. The sample consists of 390,000 or so clones, around 90% of them appearing once. This sample is drawn from a study of blood T cell repertoires in COVID-19. Germline V CDR1 and CDR2: LGHNA, YNFKEQ. V lost 4 bases and J lost 7, with 19 bases in between. This CDR3 comprises 16 residues. The chain links TRBV4-2 to TRBJ1-4; tentative D call: TRBD1 (6 bases). The material sequenced was peripheral blood. This TCR was sampled from a man aged 18 to 30 with active or convalescent COVID-19. The CDR3 DNA sequence: TGTGCCAGCAGCCCCCGGGACACCAACCTGGGTGAAAAACTGTTTTTT. Translated, it gives CASSPRDTNLGEKLFF.